This is a list of T cell receptor beta chains from one sample in a study of OX40 agonist ivuxolimab in advanced cancers. Clones were sequenced by immunoSEQ multiplex PCR, and TCRdb holds only the in-frame ones, with some missing. Of roughly 53,000 clones listed, around four fifths were seen once; the top ten hold under 3.5%. Sequenced material: CD4+ or CD8+ T cells sorted from blood, taken in a trial of the OX40 agonist ivuxolimab. The receptors here all came from an adult with an advanced solid tumor such as melanoma, head and neck, liver or kidney cancer. The CDR3 runs from the conserved cysteine through the conserved F or W.

15	TRBV5-1	TRBJ2-5	CASSLAWGAQETQYF
14	TRBV10-3	TRBJ2-3	CAISVYLLTDTQYF
15	TRBV11-1	TRBJ2-1	CASSLYGGGRNEQFF
13	TRBV2	TRBJ1-2	CASSESGVYGYTF
17	TRBV5-4	TRBJ2-7	CASSAQLGHLSSYEQYF
14	TRBV6-5	TRBJ2-2	CASSFFKGTGELFF
16	TRBV23-1	TRBJ1-5	CASSQSVDRCNQPQHF
15	TRBV10-3	TRBJ2-1	CAIRDRENSYNEQFF
12	TRBV10-3	TRBJ2-1	CAISAGGNEQFF
16	TRBV28	TRBJ2-7	CASSLQEGQGAPSGYF
15	TRBV19	TRBJ1-5	CASKARQGINQPQHF
14	TRBV10-3	TRBJ2-2	CAISGTGNTGELFF
13	TRBV5-5	TRBJ1-1	CASSSQGYTEAFF
14	TRBV5-6	TRBJ2-4	CASSLELGENIQYF
14	TRBV7-6	TRBJ2-3	CASSLAGATDTQYF
15	TRBV19	TRBJ2-3	CASSISGVSTDTQYF
15	TRBV27	TRBJ2-3	CASSRRGVGTDTQYF
14	TRBV7-2	TRBJ1-5	CATFLAGSNQPQHF
16	TRBV7-2	TRBJ2-5	CASSLISGGSQETQYF
15	TRBV7-9	TRBJ2-2	CASSFQTSFDGELFF
15	TRBV18	TRBJ1-5	CASSPFRGTNQPQHF
14	TRBV28	TRBJ1-3	CASSSGQGSDTIYF
16	TRBV9	TRBJ2-5	CASSVVGSGGWETQYF
12	TRBV6-1	TRBJ2-1	CASSLQENEQFF
13	TRBV6-1	TRBJ1-5	CASSYMGNQPQHF
15	TRBV6-5	TRBJ2-3	CASSTRGTSTDTQYF
15	TRBV5-6	TRBJ1-5	CASNVFAYPNQPQHF
16	TRBV5-4	TRBJ1-4	CASSSRGRGNGEKLFF
14	TRBV19	TRBJ2-7	CASSISGTSYEQYF
17	TRBV5-4	TRBJ2-6	CASSTRQGLAGANVLTF
12	TRBV11-3	TRBJ2-5	CASSPVQETQYF
15	TRBV15	TRBJ2-7	CATSRPGTGNYEQYF
15	TRBV27	TRBJ2-1	CASSPLFTDQNEQFF
14	TRBV5-5	TRBJ1-4	CASSLGWGGEKLFF
17	TRBV19	TRBJ2-7	CASSRTVQRTGQKEQYF
13	TRBV7-4	TRBJ1-1	CASSPSTNTEAFF
14	TRBV27	TRBJ1-4	CASSSGGASEKLFF
13	TRBV27	TRBJ1-6	CASRITTSSPLHF
13	TRBV5-5	TRBJ2-7	CASSNRGPYEQYF
11	TRBV12-5	TRBJ2-5	CASGLVWAQYF
12	TRBV6-1	TRBJ1-6	CASSAVNSPLHF
12	TRBV30	TRBJ1-1	CASGRGSTEAFF
14	TRBV10-3	TRBJ1-5	CAISEGGDGQPQHF
18	TRBV7-6	TRBJ1-2	CASSPRTPLGPPPYGYTF
13	TRBV6-9	TRBJ1-1	CASSTGRDTEAFF
13	TRBV6-1	TRBJ2-1	CASSPGTSGNEFF
15	TRBV7-2	TRBJ1-4	CASSFGQGYREKLFF
13	TRBV25-1	TRBJ2-1	CASSAPGTEVQFF
13	TRBV27	TRBJ1-2	CASSSAVGYGYTF
16	TRBV11-2	TRBJ1-5	CASSLGGRGGGQPQHF
13	TRBV7-3	TRBJ2-5	CASSFTGEETQYF
14	TRBV5-5	TRBJ1-2	CASREPGTAYGYTF
14	TRBV7-2	TRBJ1-2	CASSLADPLSGYTF
15	TRBV15	TRBJ2-7	CATSLFRDISYEQYF
15	TRBV6-1	TRBJ1-5	CASRAGTGPGQPQHF
13	TRBV4-2	TRBJ2-3	CASSQGGPDTQYF
12	TRBV18	TRBJ2-1	CASSPKGNEQFF
15	TRBV30	TRBJ2-3	CAWSRGRGGTDTQYF